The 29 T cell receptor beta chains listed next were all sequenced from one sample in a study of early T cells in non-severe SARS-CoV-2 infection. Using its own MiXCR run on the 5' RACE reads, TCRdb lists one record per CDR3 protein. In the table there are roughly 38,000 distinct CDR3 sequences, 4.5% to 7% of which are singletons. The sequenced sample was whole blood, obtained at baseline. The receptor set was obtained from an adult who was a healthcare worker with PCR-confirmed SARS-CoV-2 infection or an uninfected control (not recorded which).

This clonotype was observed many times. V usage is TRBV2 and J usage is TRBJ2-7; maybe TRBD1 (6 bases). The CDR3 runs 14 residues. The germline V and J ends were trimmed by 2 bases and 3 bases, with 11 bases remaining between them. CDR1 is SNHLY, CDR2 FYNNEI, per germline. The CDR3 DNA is TGTGCCAGCAGTGAAACACAGGGAATCTACGAGCAGTACTTC. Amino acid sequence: CASSETQGIYEQYF.

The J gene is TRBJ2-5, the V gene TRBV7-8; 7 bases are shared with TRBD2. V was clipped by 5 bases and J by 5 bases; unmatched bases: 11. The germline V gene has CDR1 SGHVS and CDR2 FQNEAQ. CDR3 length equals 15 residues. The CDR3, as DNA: TGTGCCAGCAGCCACCGACTAGCTCTCGGGGAGACCCAGTACTTC. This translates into CASSHRLALGETQYF. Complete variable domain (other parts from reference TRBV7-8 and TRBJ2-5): GAGVSQSPRYKVAKRGQDVALRCDPISGHVSLFWYQQALGQGPEFLTYFQNEAQLDKSGLPSDRFFAERPEGSVSTLKIQRTQQEDSAVYLCASSHRLALGETQYFGPGTRLLVL.

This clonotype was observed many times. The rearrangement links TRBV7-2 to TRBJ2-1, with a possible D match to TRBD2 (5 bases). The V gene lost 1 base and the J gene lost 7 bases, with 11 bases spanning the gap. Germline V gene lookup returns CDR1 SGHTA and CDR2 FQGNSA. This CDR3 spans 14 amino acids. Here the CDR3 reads CASSLDLWENEQFF. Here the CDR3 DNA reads TGTGCCAGCAGCTTAGATCTCTGGGAGAATGAGCAGTTCTTC.

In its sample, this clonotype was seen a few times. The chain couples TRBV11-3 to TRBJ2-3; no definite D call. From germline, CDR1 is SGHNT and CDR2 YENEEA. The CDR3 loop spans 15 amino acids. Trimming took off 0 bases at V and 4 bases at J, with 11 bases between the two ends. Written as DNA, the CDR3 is TGTGCCAGCAGCTTAGACGGGTCTGGGGCAGATACGCAGTATTTT. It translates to CASSLDGSGADTQYF.

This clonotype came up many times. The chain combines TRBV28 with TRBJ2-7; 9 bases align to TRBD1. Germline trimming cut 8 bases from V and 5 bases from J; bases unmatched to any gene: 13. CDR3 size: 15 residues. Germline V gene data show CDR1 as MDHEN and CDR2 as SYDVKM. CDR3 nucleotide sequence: TGTGCCAGCCTGGGACAGGGACCCACACCTGACGAGCAGTACTTC. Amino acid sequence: CASLGQGPTPDEQYF.

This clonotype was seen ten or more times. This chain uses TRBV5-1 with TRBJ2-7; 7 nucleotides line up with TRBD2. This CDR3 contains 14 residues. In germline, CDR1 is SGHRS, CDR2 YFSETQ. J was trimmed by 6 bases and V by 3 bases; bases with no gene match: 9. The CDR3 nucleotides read TGCGCCAGCAGCTCTTCGGCGGGGGTCAGCGAGCAGTACTTC. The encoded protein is CASSSSAGVSEQYF.

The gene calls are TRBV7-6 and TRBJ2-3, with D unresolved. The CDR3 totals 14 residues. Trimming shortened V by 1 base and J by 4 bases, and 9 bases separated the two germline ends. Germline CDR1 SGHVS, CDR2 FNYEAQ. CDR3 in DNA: TGTGCCAGCAGCTTAGGCCCCGGCGCAGATACGCAGTATTTT. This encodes CASSLGPGADTQYF.

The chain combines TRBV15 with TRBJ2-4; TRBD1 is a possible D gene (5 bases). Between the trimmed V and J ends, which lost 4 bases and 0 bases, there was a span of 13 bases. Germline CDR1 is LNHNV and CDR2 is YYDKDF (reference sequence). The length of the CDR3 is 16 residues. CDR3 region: CATSTMSTGAKNIQYF. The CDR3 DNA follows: TGTGCCACCAGCACGATGAGCACAGGAGCCAAAAACATTCAGTACTTC.

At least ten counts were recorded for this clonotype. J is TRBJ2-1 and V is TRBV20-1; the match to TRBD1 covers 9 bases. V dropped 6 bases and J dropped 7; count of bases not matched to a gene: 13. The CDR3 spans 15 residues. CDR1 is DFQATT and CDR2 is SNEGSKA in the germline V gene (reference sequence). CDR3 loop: CSADPGQGVPNEQFF. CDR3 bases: TGCAGTGCGGACCCGGGACAGGGCGTACCTAATGAGCAGTTCTTC.

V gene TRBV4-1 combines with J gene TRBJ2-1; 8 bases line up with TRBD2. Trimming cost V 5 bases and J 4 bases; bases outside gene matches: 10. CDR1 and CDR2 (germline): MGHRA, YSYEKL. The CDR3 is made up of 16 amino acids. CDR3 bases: TGCGCCAGCAGCGCCCAGCCGGGACTAGGGTACAATGAGCAGTTCTTC. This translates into CASSAQPGLGYNEQFF.

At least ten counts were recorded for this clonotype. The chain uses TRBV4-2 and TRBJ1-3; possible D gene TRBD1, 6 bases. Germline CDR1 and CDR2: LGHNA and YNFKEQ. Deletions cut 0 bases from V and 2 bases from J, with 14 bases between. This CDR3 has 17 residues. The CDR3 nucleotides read TGTGCCAGCAGCCAAGATAGGAGGAACAGGGCTGGAAACACCATATATTTT. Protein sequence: CASSQDRRNRAGNTIYF.

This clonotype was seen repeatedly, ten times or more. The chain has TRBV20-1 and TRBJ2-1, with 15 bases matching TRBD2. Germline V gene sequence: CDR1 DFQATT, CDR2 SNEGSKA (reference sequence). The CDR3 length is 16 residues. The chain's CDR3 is CSGTSGRMRGVNEQFF. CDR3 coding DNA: TGCAGCGGGACTAGCGGGAGGATGCGTGGGGTCAATGAGCAGTTCTTC.

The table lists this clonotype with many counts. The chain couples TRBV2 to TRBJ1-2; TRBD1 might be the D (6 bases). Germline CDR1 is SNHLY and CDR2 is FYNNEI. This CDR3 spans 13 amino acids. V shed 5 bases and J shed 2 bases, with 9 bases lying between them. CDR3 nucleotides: TGTGCCAGCAGTCCGGACAGCAACTATGGCTACACCTTC. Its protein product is CASSPDSNYGYTF.

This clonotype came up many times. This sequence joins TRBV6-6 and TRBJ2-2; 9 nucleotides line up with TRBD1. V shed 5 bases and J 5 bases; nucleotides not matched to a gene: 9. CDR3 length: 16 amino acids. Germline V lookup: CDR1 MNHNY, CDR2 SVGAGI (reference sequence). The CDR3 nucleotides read TGTGCCAGCAGTACTCCTGGACAGGGGAGGACCGGGGAGCTGTTTTTT. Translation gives CASSTPGQGRTGELFF.

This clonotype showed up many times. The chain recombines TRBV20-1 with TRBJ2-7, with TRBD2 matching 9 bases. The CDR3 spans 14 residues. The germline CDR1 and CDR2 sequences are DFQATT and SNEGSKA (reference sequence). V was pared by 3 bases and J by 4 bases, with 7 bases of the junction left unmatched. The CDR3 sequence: CSARSTSGTYEQYF. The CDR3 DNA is TGCAGTGCTAGGTCGACTAGCGGCACTTACGAGCAGTACTTC.

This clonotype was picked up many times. DNA of the CDR3: TGTGCCAGCAGTGAAACCAGAGGACACAGATTTTACAATGAGCAGTTCTTC. The encoded protein is CASSETRGHRFYNEQFF. This chain links TRBV25-1 with TRBJ2-1, with a weak D call TRBD1 (5 bases). The CDR3 is made up of 17 amino acids. CDR1 and CDR2 (germline): MGHDK, SYGVNS. The V end lost 2 bases, the J end lost 4 bases, and 18 bases lay between the germline ends.

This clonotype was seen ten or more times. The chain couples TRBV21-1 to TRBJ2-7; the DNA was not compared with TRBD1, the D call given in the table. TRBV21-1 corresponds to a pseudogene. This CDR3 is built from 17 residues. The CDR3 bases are TGTGCCAGCGGCGGCAGGGGTATAGGAAGGGGTTGCAGCGAGCAGTACTTC. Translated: CASGGRGIGRGCSEQYF.

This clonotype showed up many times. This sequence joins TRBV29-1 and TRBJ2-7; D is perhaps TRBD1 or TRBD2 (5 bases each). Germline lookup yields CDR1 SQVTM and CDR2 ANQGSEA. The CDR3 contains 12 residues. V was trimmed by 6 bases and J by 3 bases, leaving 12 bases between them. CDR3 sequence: CSVLGPYYEQYF. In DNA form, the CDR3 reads TGCAGCGTCTTGGGACCTTACTACGAGCAGTACTTC.

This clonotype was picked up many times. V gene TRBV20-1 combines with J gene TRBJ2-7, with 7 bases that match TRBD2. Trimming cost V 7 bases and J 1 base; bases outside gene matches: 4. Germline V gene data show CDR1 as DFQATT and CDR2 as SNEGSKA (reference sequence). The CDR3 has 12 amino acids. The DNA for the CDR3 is TGCAGTGGACTAGCCCAATCCTACGAGCAGTACTTC. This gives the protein CSGLAQSYEQYF.

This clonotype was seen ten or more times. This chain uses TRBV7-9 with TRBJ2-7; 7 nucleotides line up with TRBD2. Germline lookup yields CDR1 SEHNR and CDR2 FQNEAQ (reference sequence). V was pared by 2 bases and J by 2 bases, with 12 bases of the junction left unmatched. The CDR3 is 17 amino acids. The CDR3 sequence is CASSLPTGGSRPYEQYF. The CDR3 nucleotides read TGTGCCAGCAGCTTACCCACGGGAGGCAGCAGACCCTACGAGCAGTACTTC. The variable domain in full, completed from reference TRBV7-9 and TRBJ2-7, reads DTGVSQNPRHKITKRGQNVTFRCDPISEHNRLYWYRQTLGQGPEFLTYFQNEAQLEKSRLLSDRFSAERPKGSFSTLEIQRTEQGDSAMYLCASSLPTGGSRPYEQYFGPGTRLTVT.

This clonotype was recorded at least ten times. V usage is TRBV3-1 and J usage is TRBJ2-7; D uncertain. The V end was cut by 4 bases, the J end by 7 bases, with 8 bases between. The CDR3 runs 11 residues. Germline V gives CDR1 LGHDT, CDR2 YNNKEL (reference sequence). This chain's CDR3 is CASSLSTEQYF. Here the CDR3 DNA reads TGTGCCAGCAGCCTCAGTACGGAGCAGTACTTC.

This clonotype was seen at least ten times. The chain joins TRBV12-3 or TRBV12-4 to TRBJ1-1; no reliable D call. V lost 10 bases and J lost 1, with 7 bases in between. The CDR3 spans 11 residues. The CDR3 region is CATGWNTEAFF. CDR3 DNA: TGTGCCACTGGGTGGAACACTGAAGCTTTCTTT.

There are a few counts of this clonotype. The CDR3 sequence is CASSTGQGRYEQYF. The CDR3 DNA reads as TGTGCCAGTAGTACGGGACAGGGGAGATACGAGCAGTACTTC. This rearrangement joins TRBV19 to TRBJ2-7, with 10 nucleotides matching TRBD1. V shed 4 bases and J 4 bases; nucleotides not matched to a gene: 4. Germline CDR1 and CDR2: LNHDA and SQIVND (reference sequence). This CDR3 has 14 residues. Looking up the rest from reference TRBV19 and TRBJ2-7 gives the full variable domain: DGGITQSPKYLFRKEGQNVTLSCEQNLNHDAMYWYRQDPGQGLRLIYYSQIVNDFQKGDIAEGYSVSREKKESFPLTVTSAQKNPTAFYLCASSTGQGRYEQYFGPGTRLTVT.

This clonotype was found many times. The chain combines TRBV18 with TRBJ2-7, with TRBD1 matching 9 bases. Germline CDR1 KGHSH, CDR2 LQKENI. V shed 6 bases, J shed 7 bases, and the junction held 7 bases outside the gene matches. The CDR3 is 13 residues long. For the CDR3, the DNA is TGTGCCAGCTCGCTACAGGGGGCCGGTGAGCAGTACTTC. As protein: CASSLQGAGEQYF.

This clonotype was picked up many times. Written as DNA, the CDR3 is TGTGCCAGCAGCCCGCGGGCCGGGGGCGAGGACAATGAGCAGTTCTTC. Translated, it gives CASSPRAGGEDNEQFF. The chain couples TRBV5-6 to TRBJ2-1; tentatively, D is TRBD1 or TRBD2 (6 bases each). Per germline, CDR1 SGHDT and CDR2 YYEEEE. Trimming stripped 4 bases from V and 5 bases from J, with 19 bases between. This CDR3 has 16 amino acids.

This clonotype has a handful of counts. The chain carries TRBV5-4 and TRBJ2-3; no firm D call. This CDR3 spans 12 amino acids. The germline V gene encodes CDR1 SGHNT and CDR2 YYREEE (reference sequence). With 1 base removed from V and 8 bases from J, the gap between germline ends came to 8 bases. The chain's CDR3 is CASSLQGTTQYF. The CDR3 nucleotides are TGTGCCAGCAGCTTGCAAGGAACTACGCAGTATTTT. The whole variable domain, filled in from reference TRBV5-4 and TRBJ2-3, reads ETGVTQSPTHLIKTRGQQVTLRCSSQSGHNTVSWYQQALGQGPQFIFQYYREEENGRGNFPPRFSGLQFPNYSSELNVNALELDDSALYLCASSLQGTTQYFGPGTRLTVL.

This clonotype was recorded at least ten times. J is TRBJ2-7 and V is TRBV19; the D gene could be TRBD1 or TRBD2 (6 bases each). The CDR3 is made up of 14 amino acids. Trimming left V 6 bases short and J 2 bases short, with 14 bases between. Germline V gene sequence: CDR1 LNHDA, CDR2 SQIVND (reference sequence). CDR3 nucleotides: TGTGCCAGTAGACGGGGGCAGGACGCCTACGAGCAGTACTTC. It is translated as CASRRGQDAYEQYF.

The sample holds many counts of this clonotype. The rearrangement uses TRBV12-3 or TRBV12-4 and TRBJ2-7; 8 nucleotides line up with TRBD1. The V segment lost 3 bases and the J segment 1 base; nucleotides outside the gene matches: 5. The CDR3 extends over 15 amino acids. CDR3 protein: CASSLRTGRSYEQYF. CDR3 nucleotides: TGTGCCAGCAGTTTGAGGACAGGGAGATCCTACGAGCAGTACTTC.

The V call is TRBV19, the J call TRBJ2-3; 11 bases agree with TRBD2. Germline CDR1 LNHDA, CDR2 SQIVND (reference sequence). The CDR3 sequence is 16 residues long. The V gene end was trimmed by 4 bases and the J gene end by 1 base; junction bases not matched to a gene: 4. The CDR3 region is CASSRLAGLGTDTQYF. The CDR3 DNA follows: TGTGCCAGTAGTAGACTAGCGGGGCTAGGCACAGATACGCAGTATTTT.